This T cell receptor (beta chain) was captured by sequencing in a study of cytomegalovirus exposure and HLA in healthy donors (TCRdb year 2017). Turning to the overall study: In an earlier analysis of under 600 of the donors, approximately 300 Gb of sequence data and about 110 million unique TCR beta sequences from 150 million to 200 million T cells were reported. To decide whether each TCR beta V gene segment behaved as functional or pseudogenic, an earlier analysis of over 500 of the donors relied on high-throughput TCR beta sequencing. In a later analysis, previously published TCR beta repertoires from several hundred donors were re-analyzed and high-resolution HLA genotyping was added so that TCR occurrence patterns could be studied. Rather than drawing on any new phenotypic data, the later analysis identified candidate immune exposures from TCR beta sequences and the way those sequences occurred across donors. Class I and class II HLA loci were covered by the typing at four-digit resolution. The aim of the study was to test whether cataloging public T cell receptors could identify signatures of past pathogen exposure. The T cell repertoires of some 670 subjects were profiled by immunosequencing and related to cytomegalovirus serostatus. To predict cytomegalovirus infection status, the study brought together high-throughput TCR immunosequencing, statistical association of individual TCRs with disease status, and machine learning. Of the roughly 390 genotyped donors, about 80% fell in the genetic ancestry cluster associated with self-reported Caucasian donors. Across roughly 420 genotyped donors of the cohort, an average of roughly 200,000 unique TCR beta nucleotide sequences per donor were sequenced, and roughly 17% of those sequences were non-productive. Because of strong linkage in the cohort, five DR-DQ haplotypes were treated as single units for association and clustering. Donor age, sex, ethnicity and CMV serostatus were compiled alongside the repertoire data. Roughly 300 gigabases of sequencing data and tens of millions of unique TCR sequences were included in an early release covering under 650 HLA-typed donors. All discovery cohort repertoires had been generated using a single sequencing platform. Typing coverage differed by locus: A, B, C, DRB1 and DQB1 were typed in about 620-640 donors, DQA1 in about 500, DPA1 in roughly 590, and DPB1 in just under 490. A separate validation cohort of over 95 different subjects was used in addition to the 666-subject first cohort. A later genetic analysis took genome-wide SNP genotypes for about three fifths of the roughly 700 donors and used that subset as a discovery cohort.

The V end gives up 1 base and the J end 0 bases, leaving 7 bases in the junction not matched to a gene. Measured from the cysteine to the phenylalanine, the CDR3 is 17 residues long. Only CDR3 DNA is held: 51 bases, read in frame from base 1. CDR1 and CDR2 were assigned from the germline V gene as SGHVS and FQNEAQ. The cohort consisted of 600 to 700 healthy bone marrow donors. Cohort members were all nominally healthy when sampled, although unrecorded immune exposures were likely present. The donor was CMV seropositive and was included in the group of 290 or so seropositive cohort members. A peripheral blood sample was collected from each donor, and TCR beta sequencing was performed on peripheral blood mononuclear cells. Genomic DNA was extracted from the blood cell samples with the Qiagen DNeasy Blood Extraction Kit. Findings and caveats that apply to the study as a whole: Cytomegalovirus status was reported to be diagnosed by the classifier with high specificity and sensitivity in both the original and validation cohorts. A later genetic analysis reported fewer N-insertions in productive TCRs among donors in an Asian-associated ancestry cluster than the roughly 670-donor mean. A later analysis found that TCR association rates varied across HLA loci, with DRB1 alleles showing the most associated TCRs and HLA-C alleles the fewest. V-gene and J-gene trimming of TCR beta chains was associated with a missense DCLRE1C variant in a later genetic analysis, and the association was replicated in an independent cohort. Roughly uniform sequencing depth across donors was assumed in presence/absence analyses, although this assumption may not hold. Because HLA typing was unavailable for some donors at each locus, only the typed subset was used in association tests. Most TCR sequences were seen in very few donors, while some public TCRs were found in many individuals. The earlier analysis of approximately 590 of the donors excluded approximately 17 rarely observed V segments, including chromosome 9 orphons, because counts were too low. It was suggested by the authors that the approach could potentially be generalized to other disease states and immunological phenotypes. Several of the top co-occurrence clusters appeared to be linked to parvovirus B19, influenza, CMV and Epstein-Barr virus, according to a later analysis. A further reported finding was that TCR beta sequences accurately predicted the HLA-A and HLA-B alleles for most subjects in the first cohort. At a false discovery rate of 0.05, a later analysis linked 15,000 to 20,000 TCR beta sequences to specific HLA alleles. In an earlier analysis of over 550 of the donors, most TCR beta V segments were observed in productive rearrangements about 90% or about 30% of the time, broadly matching IMGT annotations. Correlated functional status among segregating V segments might reflect linkage disequilibrium, but an unknown experimental factor could not be ruled out. For the cohort, immune exposure information was limited to CMV serostatus. The study listed 164 TCR beta chains as associated with cytomegalovirus. Some IMGT-functional V segments, including TRBV6-2 and TRBV6-3, could not be distinguished by the 87-base-pair reads and were therefore excluded. The sequencing pipeline was judged likely to have produced a cluster of highly shared sequence variants as a technical artifact. According to a later analysis, most CMV-associated TCR beta chains appeared to be HLA-restricted, and the HLA associations seemed to be driven largely by CMV exposure. Only TCR beta chains were sequenced in this cohort, and the absence of alpha or paired-chain data limited detectable features. Assigning TCR associations to individual alleles was difficult when HLA alleles, especially DR and DQ, strongly co-occurred. A later analysis found that HLA-associated TCR beta chains were more clonally expanded and had lower generation probabilities than equally common non-associated chains. A few of the identified cytomegalovirus-associated TCR beta chains were confirmed in vitro to be specific for cytomegalovirus antigens.

To note about this clone: Its antigen is currently not known. No base-level quality is on record; no much larger clone is a single base apart.

The library was made by the immunoSEQ multiplex PCR assay. For the multiplex PCR, a mixture combining 60 forward primers for TCR Vbeta segments and 13 reverse primers for TCR Jbeta segments was used. The CDR3 region of rearranged TCR beta genes was amplified from genomic DNA with a multiplex PCR assay. The Illumina HiSeq System was used to sequence the amplified TCR beta libraries as 87-base-pair reads. As for how the authors treated the data: A later analysis tallied 75 million to 95 million unique TCR beta chains across the 666 repertoires, and approximately 12 million of those chains were shared by two or more donors. A nearest-neighbor algorithm error-corrected the raw reads and collapsed the reads into unique sequences, merging closely related sequences to remove PCR and sequencing errors. V, D and J gene segments were assigned by aligning CDR3 sequences to IMGT reference sequences. For a sequence to be retained, a match of at least six nucleotides to both a V gene segment and a J gene segment was required. A rearrangement counted as productive if the CDR3 had no stop codons and remained in frame with V and J, and every other rearrangement counted as non-productive. CDR3 was defined by IMGT convention, running from the second conserved V-encoded cysteine to the conserved J-encoded phenylalanine. Sequences without an unambiguous match to a single V gene segment were excluded from the earlier analysis of about 600 of the donors. In an earlier analysis of approximately 590 of the donors, V segments were called functional above 56.7% productive rearrangements and were called segregating when the between-donor standard deviation exceeded 5%. A statistical classification framework was developed to diagnose cytomegalovirus status using the catalog of TCR beta chain sequences. V and J gene assignment, in a later analysis, came from comparing TCR nucleotide sequences with IMGT/GENE-DB human TR gene sequences. In a later analysis, CDR3 sequences and most-parsimonious VDJ recombination scenarios were assigned using the TCRdist pipeline. In a later analysis, each TCR beta chain was defined by its CDR3 amino acid sequence together with its V-gene family, and reads without a unique V-gene family were excluded. As a way to deal with suspected cross-contamination and a sequencing artifact, a later analysis dropped hundreds of nucleotide sequences that were highly shared and had low generation probability. A later analysis calculated a clonal expansion index for each public chain from normalized within-repertoire ranks of inferred template counts. In a later analysis, generation probabilities were computed with a VDJ recombination model fitted to out-of-frame rearrangements, and the resulting probabilities were checked against IGoR. In a later analysis, TCR-TCR, TCR-HLA and TCR-CMV co-occurrence was scored with hypergeometric tests, and a repertoire-size bias correction was applied to TCR pairs. In a later analysis, false discovery rates were estimated by permuting HLA or CMV assignments 20 times. A later analysis grouped co-occurring TCRs with DBSCAN, adding TCRdist sequence similarity when clustering within HLA-allele-positive subsets. Co-occurrence clustering excluded repertoires with fewer than 30,000 or more than 120,000 public chains, plus five with anomalous nucleotide sharing. Held by TCRdb, this immuneACCESS table contains in-frame sequences only and omits some clones. Under half of the omission traces to an unresolved V gene where checked; the cause of the rest is unknown. The D gene and trimming were derived from the DNA, and the V and J assignments and clone size from that table. The sample profile shows under 200,000 clones; roughly 80% of them were found once. Clones ranked in the top ten supply roughly 3.7% of the sample.

The origin of this receptor is a man under 40 in good health and CMV-seropositive. The V gene is TRBV7-8 and the J gene is TRBJ2-7, with 9 bases in between that match TRBD2. The sample taken for sequencing was PBMCs. The nucleotide sequence reads as follows: TGTGCCAGCAGCTTAGGGAGAGCGGGGGGCCCCTCCTACGAGCAGTACTTC. The resulting protein is CASSLGRAGGPSYEQYF.